This TCR beta chain was profiled in a study of OX40 agonist ivuxolimab in advanced cancers. Looked up from germline, CDR1 is SGHNT and CDR2 is YENEEA. This CDR3 comprises 13 residues. V was pared by 1 base and J by 0 bases, with 3 bases between. Method: immunoSEQ multiplex PCR; TCRdb's copy keeps in-frame clones and lacks some. The table lists some 85,000 clones, around 87% of them singletons. The sample here was CD4+ or CD8+ T cells sorted from blood, taken in a trial of the OX40 agonist ivuxolimab. This receptor was obtained from an adult with an advanced solid tumor such as melanoma, head and neck, liver or kidney cancer. The J gene is TRBJ1-1, the V gene TRBV11-3; D not resolved. CDR3 sequence (DNA): TGTGCCAGCAGCTTAGCGGTGAACACTGAAGCTTTCTTT. This translates into CASSLAVNTEAFF.